One and the same sample provided the 14 T cell receptor beta chains below, sequenced in a study of T cell responses to AZD1222 COVID-19 vaccine (dated by TCRdb to 2020 to 2022). The sample's time point label, decoded: about 28 days (+/-7) after the second vaccine dose. The method behind the library was the immunoSEQ multiplex PCR assay. TCRdb's version of the immuneACCESS table is confined to in-frame rearrangements and falls short of the full clone set. An unresolved V gene accounts for under half of the shortfall where checked; the remainder is of unknown origin. The sample data list about 64,000 clones, and under 90% of these were observed just once. The ten top clones hold more than 12% of the sample. The material sequenced was peripheral blood, taken 28 days after the second AZD1222 dose. The receptors were gathered from an adult who received the AZD1222 COVID-19 vaccine.

This CDR3 reads CASNNRGNTEAFF. CDR3 in DNA: TGTGCCTCTAATAACAGGGGAAACACTGAAGCTTTCTTT. The rearrangement uses TRBV30 and TRBJ1-1; 7 bases align to TRBD1. There are 13 residues in the CDR3. V shed 7 bases and J 2 bases; nucleotides not matched to a gene: 7. The germline V gene encodes CDR1 GTSNPN and CDR2 SVGIG (reference sequence).

The chain uses TRBV27 and TRBJ1-1; 7 bases are shared with TRBD1. The germline gives CDR1 MNHEY, CDR2 SMNVEV (reference sequence). This CDR3 has 16 amino acids. J gave up 2 bases and V 5 bases, and 11 bases lay outside the gene matches. The CDR3 region is CASSPYPTGINTEAFF. The CDR3, as DNA: TGTGCCAGCAGTCCCTACCCGACAGGGATAAACACTGAAGCTTTCTTT.

The chain recombines TRBV6-6 with TRBJ1-1; no clear D. The V end was cut by 8 bases, the J end by 7 bases, with 11 bases between. The germline V gene has CDR1 MNHNY and CDR2 SVGAGI (reference sequence). The CDR3 length is 11 residues. The CDR3 spells CASGGSNEAFF. For the CDR3, the DNA is TGTGCCAGCGGTGGATCTAATGAAGCTTTCTTT.

This chain uses TRBV4-3 with TRBJ2-3; 11 bases are shared with TRBD1. CDR3 length equals 18 residues. Germline CDR1 reads LGHNA; CDR2 reads YSLEER. J was trimmed by 0 bases and V by 1 base; bases with no gene match: 6. The CDR3 protein is CASSQAGQGGFSTDTQYF. The CDR3 region has the DNA TGCGCCAGCAGCCAAGCGGGACAGGGGGGGTTTAGCACAGATACGCAGTATTTT.

This chain links TRBV3-1 (or the pseudogene TRBV3-2) with TRBJ1-2; D is possibly TRBD1 (5 bases). Trimming stripped 4 bases from V and 1 base from J, with 7 bases between. The length of the CDR3 is 13 residues. Germline lookup yields CDR1 LGHDT and CDR2 YNNKEL (reference sequence). In nucleotides, the CDR3 is TGTGCCAGCAGCCCGGGGGGTAACTATGGCTACACCTTC. Amino acids: CASSPGGNYGYTF.

The chain links TRBV12-5 to TRBJ1-5; possible D gene TRBD1, 6 bases. CDR1 and CDR2 from the germline V gene are LGHNT and FRNRAP. The CDR3 covers 13 residues. The V end lost 4 bases, the J end lost 7 bases, and 11 bases lay between the germline ends. CDR3 nucleotides: TGTGCTAGTGGTTCAGGGGTGGGGCAGCCCCAGCATTTT. Translating it yields CASGSGVGQPQHF.

The rearrangement uses TRBV6-2 or TRBV6-3 and TRBJ2-7; 8 bases line up with TRBD1. The CDR3 contains 16 residues. Germline loops: CDR1 MNHEY, CDR2 SVGEGT. The junction had 6 bases not matched to a gene; V was cut back by 2 bases and J by 0 bases. The CDR3 nucleotides are TGTGCCAGCAGTTACCCAGCCGGGACAGGCTCCTACGAGCAGTACTTC. Residues: CASSYPAGTGSYEQYF.

This clone was seen a few times. The rearrangement links TRBV30 to TRBJ2-6; D is perhaps TRBD1 (5 bases). Germline lookup yields CDR1 GTSNPN and CDR2 SVGIG (reference sequence). This CDR3 comprises 14 residues. Trimming removed 0 bases from V and 2 bases from J, with 5 bases in between. The CDR3 coding sequence is TGTGCCTGGAGTGTAGGGGCTGGGGCCAACGTCCTGACTTTC. This encodes CAWSVGAGANVLTF.

This sequence joins TRBV29-1 and TRBJ2-5; 15 bases match TRBD2. The CDR3 covers 14 residues. The ends lost 8 bases at V and 5 bases at J; junction bases unmatched: 6. Germline values: CDR1 SQVTM, CDR2 ANQGSEA. CDR3 nucleotide sequence: TGCAGCATAGGACTAGCGGGGGGGCCGGAGACCCAGTACTTC. Its translation is CSIGLAGGPETQYF.

This clone was counted a single time. The V call is TRBV29-1, the J call TRBJ1-4; 11 positions agree with TRBD1. Trimming at V came to 0 bases and at J to 9 bases, leaving 3 bases not matched to a gene. The CDR3 length is 14 residues. The germline CDR1 and CDR2 sequences are SQVTM and ANQGSEA. Here the CDR3 reads CSVEDGTGGQKLFF. The CDR3 DNA sequence: TGCAGCGTTGAAGATGGGACAGGGGGACAAAAACTGTTTTTT.

The rearrangement uses TRBV24-1 and TRBJ1-2; D might be TRBD1 (5 bases). In germline, CDR1 is KGHDR, CDR2 SFDVKD. The CDR3 totals 14 residues. The V and J ends lost 9 bases and 14 bases respectively, with 27 bases between them. The CDR3 protein is CATDDQTYTGQKTF. CDR3 nucleotides: TGTGCCACCGACGACCAAACTTATACAGGTCAAAAAACCTTC.

The V and J genes are TRBV9 and TRBJ1-4; TRBD1 matches at 7 bases. CDR1 and CDR2 from the germline V gene are SGDLS and YYNGEE. V was clipped by 4 bases and J by 0 bases; unmatched bases: 6. This CDR3 has 16 residues. The CDR3 region has the DNA TGTGCCAGCAGCCCGGCCGGGACAGCAACTAATGAAAAACTGTTTTTT. This translates into CASSPAGTATNEKLFF. Full variable domain (rest looked up from reference TRBV9 and TRBJ1-4): DSGVTQTPKHLITATGQRVTLRCSPRSGDLSVYWYQQSLDQGLQFLIQYYNGEERAKGNILERFSAQQFPDLHSELNLSSLELGDSALYFCASSPAGTATNEKLFFGSGTQLSVL.

The rearrangement joins TRBV28 to TRBJ2-2, with no clear D. Deletions cut 10 bases from V and 6 bases from J, with 15 bases between. The CDR3 runs to 13 residues. The germline V gene has CDR1 MDHEN and CDR2 SYDVKM. The CDR3 bases are TGTGCCATCCTTAACCGGGCTTCCGGGGAGCTGTTTTTT. This translates into CAILNRASGELFF.

The V call is TRBV5-1, the J call TRBJ2-1; 8 bases are a match to TRBD2. V lost 7 bases to trimming and J lost 0 bases; unmatched junction nucleotides: 3. CDR1 SGHRS and CDR2 YFSETQ come from the germline V gene. This CDR3 is 14 amino acids long. The DNA of the CDR3 is TGCGCCAGCGGGACTAGAAGCTCCTACAATGAGCAGTTCTTC. Translating it yields CASGTRSSYNEQFF.